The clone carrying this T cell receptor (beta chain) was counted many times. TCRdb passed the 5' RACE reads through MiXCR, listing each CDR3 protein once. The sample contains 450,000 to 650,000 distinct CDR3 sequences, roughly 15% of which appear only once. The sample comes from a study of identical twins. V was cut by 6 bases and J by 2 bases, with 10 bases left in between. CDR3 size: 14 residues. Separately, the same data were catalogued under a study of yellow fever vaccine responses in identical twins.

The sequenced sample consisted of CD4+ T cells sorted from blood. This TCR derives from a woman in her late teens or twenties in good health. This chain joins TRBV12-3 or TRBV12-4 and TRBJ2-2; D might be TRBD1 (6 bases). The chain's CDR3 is CASSPQGNTGELFF. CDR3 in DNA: TGTGCCAGCAGCCCACAGGGTAACACCGGGGAGCTGTTTTTT.